These 5 T cell receptor beta chains came from one sample sequenced in a study of post-analysis software for immune sequencing data. Study observations and caveats: Roughly 5 TRBV segments occurring more often in patients than controls included TRBV5-6, TRBV5-1 and TRBV20-1.

The antigens of these receptors remain unknown. Each TCR beta cDNA library carried unique molecular identifiers. Using its own MiXCR run on the PCR reads, TCRdb lists one record per CDR3 protein. The sample has 700,000 to 900,000 distinct CDR3 sequences, more than 45% seen once. The sequenced material came from blood. The source is a girl aged 10-17 years with multiple sclerosis.

The rearrangement joins TRBV10-3 to TRBJ2-1; the match to TRBD2 covers 10 bases. CDR1 is ENHRY and CDR2 is SYGVKD in the germline V gene. The V and J ends lost 2 bases and 0 bases, in that order; junction bases with no gene match: 13. The CDR3 contains 20 residues. The CDR3 sequence is CAISESFRGLADSSYNEQFF. DNA of the CDR3: TGTGCCATCAGTGAGAGTTTTAGAGGACTAGCGGACAGCTCCTACAATGAGCAGTTCTTC.

This chain joins TRBV20-1 and TRBJ2-7; tentatively, D is TRBD2 (5 bases). Trimming took 5 bases from V and 7 from J, leaving 21 bases between them. The CDR3 runs to 14 residues. Germline V CDR1 and CDR2: DFQATT, SNEGSKA (reference sequence). The DNA of the CDR3 is TGCAGTGCTTTACACAGTAACGGGCCGGGGGAGCAGTACTTC. Its translation is CSALHSNGPGEQYF.

This clonotype was seen a handful of times. J is TRBJ1-4 and V is TRBV28; 10 bases map to TRBD1. The germline V gene encodes CDR1 MDHEN and CDR2 SYDVKM. This CDR3 is built from 16 residues. The junction had 5 bases not matched to a gene; V was cut back by 7 bases and J by 0 bases. CDR3 amino acids: CASKGQGHATNEKLFF. CDR3 DNA: TGTGCCAGCAAGGGACAGGGGCATGCAACTAATGAAAAACTGTTTTTT.

V and J are TRBV11-2 and TRBJ2-1; D possibly matches TRBD1 or TRBD2 (6 bases each). This CDR3 region has 16 residues. Trimming shortened V by 1 base and J by 7 bases, and 17 bases separated the two germline ends. The germline V gene has CDR1 SGHAT and CDR2 FQNNGV. The CDR3 sequence: CASSLGLGGGSNEQFF. For the CDR3, the DNA is TGTGCCAGCAGCTTAGGGTTAGGAGGGGGGTCGAATGAGCAGTTCTTC.

The chain joins TRBV30 to TRBJ2-5; no definite D call. CDR3 length equals 12 residues. Germline CDR1 is GTSNPN and CDR2 is SVGIG (reference sequence). Trimming shortened V by 4 bases and J by 2 bases, and 8 bases separated the two germline ends. CDR3 protein: CAWNAQQETQYF. The CDR3 nucleotides read TGTGCCTGGAATGCCCAACAAGAGACCCAGTACTTC.